Each of the 19 T cell receptor beta chains below was sequenced from the same sample in a study of cytomegalovirus exposure and HLA in healthy donors (dated by TCRdb to about 2017). Libraries came from the immunoSEQ multiplex PCR assay. For the multiplex PCR, a mixture combining 60 forward primers for TCR Vbeta segments and 13 reverse primers for TCR Jbeta segments was used. The table was pulled from immuneACCESS by TCRdb, which kept in-frame rearrangements only. Such tables lose some clones; where checked, under half of the loss comes from unresolved V genes, and the rest has no known cause. The sample's clone listing holds about 48,000 clones. About 6% of the sample comes from the top ten. The sequenced sample consisted of PBMCs. The receptors were gathered from a male donor in good health and CMV-seropositive.

J is TRBJ2-7 and V is TRBV7-3; D unclear. Trimming took 2 bases from V and 4 from J, leaving 12 bases between them. The CDR3 has 14 amino acids. Germline-derived CDR1 and CDR2 are SGHTA and FQGTGA. The DNA for the CDR3 is TGTGCCAGCAGCTTACTTCCGGAGCAGTACGAGCAGTACTTC. It translates to CASSLLPEQYEQYF. The whole variable domain, filled in from reference TRBV7-3 and TRBJ2-7, reads GAGVSQTPSNKVTEKGKYVELRCDPISGHTALYWYRQSLGQGPEFLIYFQGTGAADDSGLPNDRFFAVRPEGSVSTLKIQRTERGDSAVYLCASSLLPEQYEQYFGPGTRLTVT.

V gene TRBV18 combines with J gene TRBJ2-7; 7 bases fit TRBD2. The CDR3 loop spans 14 amino acids. Germline V CDR1 and CDR2: KGHSH, LQKENI. Losses at the gene ends were 0 bases for V and 2 bases for J; bases not matched to a gene: 1. The CDR3 loop reads CASSPPGTTYEQYF. The CDR3 region has the DNA TGTGCCAGCTCACCACCAGGGACTACCTACGAGCAGTACTTC.

The chain recombines TRBV18 with TRBJ2-5; 9 bases agree with TRBD2. Trimming cost V 3 bases and J 1 base; bases outside gene matches: 12. The CDR3 has 18 residues. Germline CDR1 is KGHSH and CDR2 is LQKENI. The CDR3 nucleotides are TGTGCCAGCTCACCGCCCCTAGCGGGGTGGCCCCCCCAAGAGACCCAGTACTTC. This codes for CASSPPLAGWPPQETQYF.

The chain carries TRBV29-1 and TRBJ2-5, with 9 bases aligning to TRBD2. The J segment lost 2 bases and the V segment lost 0 bases, leaving 4 bases of the junction unmatched. The CDR3 is made up of 15 amino acids. Germline V gives CDR1 SQVTM, CDR2 ANQGSEA. CDR3 coding DNA: TGCAGCGTTGAAGAAGGTAGCGGGGGTCAAGAGACCCAGTACTTC. Its protein is CSVEEGSGGQETQYF.

The chain is built from TRBV7-9 and TRBJ2-3, with 10 bases fitting TRBD1. The germline CDR1 and CDR2 sequences are SEHNR and FQNEAQ (reference sequence). This CDR3 region has 16 residues. V dropped 5 bases and J dropped 4; count of bases not matched to a gene: 9. The CDR3 protein is CASSPVGDRGSDTQYF. DNA of the CDR3: TGTGCCAGCAGCCCAGTGGGGGACAGGGGCTCAGATACGCAGTATTTT.

The chain couples TRBV7-9 to TRBJ1-1; unclear D gene. CDR3 size: 11 residues. Per the germline V gene, CDR1 is SEHNR and CDR2 is FQNEAQ (reference sequence). V was clipped by 3 bases and J by 7 bases, with 6 bases between them. The CDR3 nucleotides read TGTGCCAGCAGCTTTAGTGGTGAAGCTTTCTTT. Translation gives CASSFSGEAFF.

This chain uses TRBV30 with TRBJ2-3; possible D gene TRBD1, 6 bases. Per germline, CDR1 GTSNPN and CDR2 SVGIG (reference sequence). V lost 2 bases to trimming and J lost 3 bases, with 12 bases between them. The CDR3 is made up of 14 amino acids. The chain's CDR3 is CAWSLGAGTDTQYF. CDR3 DNA sequence: TGTGCCTGGAGTCTGGGGGCTGGTACAGATACGCAGTATTTT.

CDR3 sequence reads: CASSRNLLEKLFF. The CDR3 DNA reads as TGTGCCAGCAGCCGTAACTTATTGGAAAAACTGTTTTTT. This chain joins TRBV4-2 and TRBJ1-4; D is uncertain. The germline V and J ends were trimmed by 4 bases and 8 bases, with 11 bases remaining between them. This CDR3 is 13 amino acids long. Germline CDR1 and CDR2: LGHNA and YNFKEQ.

The rearrangement uses TRBV4-1 and TRBJ2-5, with TRBD1 matching over 7 bases. TRBJ2-7 explains the end of the DNA better; the J call may be wrong. Germline V CDR1 and CDR2: MGHRA, YSYEKL. The CDR3 extends over 13 amino acids. CDR3 residues: CASSRGQPYEQYF. The CDR3 nucleotides are TGCGCCAGCAGCCGGGGACAGCCCTACGAGCAGTACTTC.

The rearrangement joins TRBV10-2 to TRBJ1-2, with TRBD1 matching 7 bases. Germline V gene sequence: CDR1 WSHSY, CDR2 SAAADI. There are 15 residues in the CDR3. V was pared by 3 bases and J by 4 bases, with 8 bases of the junction left unmatched. The CDR3 nucleotides read TGCGCCAGCAGTGACGACCGACAGGGAATCTATGGCTACACCTTC. Translation: CASSDDRQGIYGYTF.

V gene TRBV30 combines with J gene TRBJ2-1; 10 nucleotides align to TRBD1. With 2 bases clipped from V and 7 bases from J, the junction kept 14 bases outside the gene matches. Per the germline V gene, CDR1 is GTSNPN and CDR2 is SVGIG (reference sequence). CDR3 length: 17 amino acids. CDR3 nucleotides: TGTGCCTGGAGTAAAGTTTGGAGGACAGGGGGTTGGAATGAGCAGTTCTTC. Translated, it gives CAWSKVWRTGGWNEQFF.

V and J are TRBV10-3 and TRBJ2-7; 8 positions agree with TRBD1. The V gene end was trimmed by 7 bases and the J gene end by 3 bases; junction bases not matched to a gene: 8. This CDR3 has 14 residues. CDR1 and CDR2 (germline): ENHRY, SYGVKD. The CDR3 DNA sequence: TGTGCCATCAAGGACCCGGGACAGGACTACGAGCAGTACTTC. Translating it yields CAIKDPGQDYEQYF.

The V call is TRBV11-2, the J call TRBJ2-3; no firm D call. The ends were cut back, 2 bases at V and 1 base at J, with 7 bases in the middle. Germline CDR1 is SGHAT and CDR2 is FQNNGV. The CDR3 runs 14 residues. CDR3 loop: CASSLFPGTDTQYF. As DNA, the CDR3 is TGTGCCAGCAGCTTATTCCCAGGCACAGATACGCAGTATTTT.

About this clone itself: At one end, the junction sequence differs from germline, possibly due to a read error. The chain links TRBV4-2 to TRBJ1-2; no clear D gene. The CDR3 extends over 13 amino acids. Looked up from germline, CDR1 is LGHNA and CDR2 is YNFKEQ. The CDR3 sequence: CASNQDPIYGYTF. The CDR3 DNA reads as TGTGCCAGCAACCAAGATCCTATCTATGGCTACACCTTC.

V gene TRBV7-2 combines with J gene TRBJ1-2; no firm D call. V shed 3 bases and J shed 7 bases, with 15 bases lying between them. The CDR3 spans 14 residues. The germline gives CDR1 SGHTA, CDR2 FQGNSA. CDR3: CASSLIEGGSGYTF. The DNA of the CDR3 is TGTGCCAGCAGCTTGATTGAGGGAGGGAGTGGCTACACCTTC. Combining the CDR3 with reference TRBV7-2 and TRBJ1-2 gives the whole variable domain GAGVSQSPSNKVTEKGKDVELRCDPISGHTALYWYRQSLGQGLEFLIYFQGNSAPDKSGLPSDRFSAERTGGSVSTLTIQRTQQEDSAVYLCASSLIEGGSGYTFGSGTRLTVV.

The chain has TRBV6-1 and TRBJ2-7; the D gene is possibly TRBD1 (6 bases). From germline, CDR1 is MNHNS and CDR2 SASEGT. Between the trimmed V and J ends, which lost 8 bases and 9 bases, there was a span of 23 bases. The CDR3 is 14 residues long. The CDR3 protein is CASRPGTTVSRQYF. DNA of the CDR3: TGTGCCAGCCGCCCCGGGACAACAGTTTCGAGGCAGTACTTC.

The chain recombines TRBV7-2 with TRBJ2-5; D not certain. The DNA end favors TRBJ2-7, so the J call may be wrong. Germline V CDR1 and CDR2: SGHTA, FQGNSA. This CDR3 is 15 amino acids long. This CDR3 is CASSLRWLDAYEQYF. The CDR3 DNA is TGTGCCAGCAGCTTAAGGTGGCTAGACGCCTACGAGCAGTACTTC.

The chain employs TRBV30 and TRBJ2-7; D might be TRBD1 (5 bases). CDR3 size: 16 residues. The V gene lost 2 bases and the J gene lost 6 bases, with 23 bases spanning the gap. Germline V gives CDR1 GTSNPN, CDR2 SVGIG (reference sequence). CDR3 sequence reads: CAWSIGSGWGPGEQYF. In DNA, the CDR3 is TGTGCCTGGAGTATCGGTTCCGGTTGGGGCCCGGGCGAGCAGTACTTC.

The V gene is TRBV7-2, the J gene TRBJ1-1; D perhaps matches TRBD1 (5 bases). The CDR3 consists of 17 residues. Germline V lookup: CDR1 SGHTA, CDR2 FQGNSA. V shed 4 bases and J shed 1 base, with 19 bases lying between them. The CDR3 nucleotides read TGTGCCAGCAGCTCCCGGCCTTTTGGGGGAGGGAACACTGAAGCTTTCTTT. The encoded protein is CASSSRPFGGGNTEAFF. The full variable domain, rest sourced from reference TRBV7-2 and TRBJ1-1, is GAGVSQSPSNKVTEKGKDVELRCDPISGHTALYWYRQSLGQGLEFLIYFQGNSAPDKSGLPSDRFSAERTGGSVSTLTIQRTQQEDSAVYLCASSSRPFGGGNTEAFFGQGTRLTVV.